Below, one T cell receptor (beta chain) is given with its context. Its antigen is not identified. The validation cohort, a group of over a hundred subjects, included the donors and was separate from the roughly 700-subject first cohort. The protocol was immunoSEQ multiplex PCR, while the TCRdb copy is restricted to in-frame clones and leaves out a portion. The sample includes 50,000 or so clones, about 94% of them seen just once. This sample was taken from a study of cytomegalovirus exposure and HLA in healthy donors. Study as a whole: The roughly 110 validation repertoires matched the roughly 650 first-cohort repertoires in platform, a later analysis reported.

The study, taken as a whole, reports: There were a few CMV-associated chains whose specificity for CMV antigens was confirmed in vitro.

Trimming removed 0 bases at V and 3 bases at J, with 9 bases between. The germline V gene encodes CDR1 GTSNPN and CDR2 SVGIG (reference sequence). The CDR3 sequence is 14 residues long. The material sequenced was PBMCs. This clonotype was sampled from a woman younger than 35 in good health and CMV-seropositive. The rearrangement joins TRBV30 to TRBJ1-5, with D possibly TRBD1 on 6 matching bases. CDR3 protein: CAWSVGTFNQPQHF. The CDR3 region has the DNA TGTGCCTGGAGTGTGGGGACATTCAATCAGCCCCAGCATTTT.